The 5 T cell receptor beta chains below all came from one sample that was sequenced in a study of early T cells in non-severe SARS-CoV-2 infection. TCRdb recomputed calls from the 5' RACE reads with MiXCR, one row per CDR3 protein. The data show more than 60,000 distinct CDR3 sequences, 12% seen once. Source: whole blood, taken at baseline. Source of these receptors: an adult who was a healthcare worker with PCR-confirmed SARS-CoV-2 infection or an uninfected control (not recorded which). The donor label of this sample is uncertain.

The rearrangement joins TRBV20-1 to TRBJ1-1; D is ambiguous. V was cut by 3 bases and J by 0 bases, with 11 bases left in between. Looked up from germline, CDR1 is DFQATT and CDR2 is SNEGSKA (reference sequence). The CDR3 contains 14 residues. CDR3 DNA: TGCAGTGCTAGGCCGAAGGCAATGAACACTGAAGCTTTCTTT. Protein product: CSARPKAMNTEAFF.

The J gene is TRBJ1-5, the V gene TRBV18, with D uncertain. Germline V gene sequence: CDR1 KGHSH, CDR2 LQKENI. The CDR3 is 15 residues long. Between the trimmed V and J ends, which lost 3 bases and 8 bases, there was a span of 17 bases. The DNA for the CDR3 is TGTGCCAGCTCACCGGAAGGGTTAGGAACGGAGCCCCAGCATTTT. Its translation: CASSPEGLGTEPQHF. Looking up the rest from reference TRBV18 and TRBJ1-5 gives the full variable domain: NAGVMQNPRHLVRRRGQEARLRCSPMKGHSHVYWYRQLPEEGLKFMVYLQKENIIDESGMPKERFSAEFPKEGPSILRIQQVVRGDSAAYFCASSPEGLGTEPQHFGDGTRLSIL.

The table lists this clonotype with many counts. The chain carries TRBV7-6 and TRBJ2-3; the match to TRBD2 covers 12 bases. This CDR3 is 16 amino acids long. Germline V gives CDR1 SGHVS, CDR2 FNYEAQ. The J segment lost 1 base and the V segment lost 1 base, leaving 0 bases of the junction unmatched. This CDR3 is CASSLGLAGGTDTQYF. The CDR3 region has the DNA TGTGCCAGCAGCTTAGGACTAGCGGGGGGCACAGATACGCAGTATTTT.

The rearrangement uses TRBV18 and TRBJ2-5; D call uncertain. Germline V gene data show CDR1 as KGHSH and CDR2 as LQKENI. V shed 5 bases and J shed 0 bases, with 7 bases lying between them. The CDR3 totals 13 residues. Written as DNA, the CDR3 is TGTGCCAGCTCAGCCCTTAACCAAGAGACCCAGTACTTC. Translating gives CASSALNQETQYF.

The chain employs TRBV4-1 and TRBJ1-6, with D uncertain. V was clipped by 1 base and J by 8 bases, with 15 bases between them. The CDR3 consists of 16 residues. CDR1 MGHRA and CDR2 YSYEKL come from the germline V gene. The CDR3 DNA reads as TGCGCCAGCAGCCAAGCTGGCCATGCTTTATATTCACCCCTCCACTTT. This sequence encodes CASSQAGHALYSPLHF.